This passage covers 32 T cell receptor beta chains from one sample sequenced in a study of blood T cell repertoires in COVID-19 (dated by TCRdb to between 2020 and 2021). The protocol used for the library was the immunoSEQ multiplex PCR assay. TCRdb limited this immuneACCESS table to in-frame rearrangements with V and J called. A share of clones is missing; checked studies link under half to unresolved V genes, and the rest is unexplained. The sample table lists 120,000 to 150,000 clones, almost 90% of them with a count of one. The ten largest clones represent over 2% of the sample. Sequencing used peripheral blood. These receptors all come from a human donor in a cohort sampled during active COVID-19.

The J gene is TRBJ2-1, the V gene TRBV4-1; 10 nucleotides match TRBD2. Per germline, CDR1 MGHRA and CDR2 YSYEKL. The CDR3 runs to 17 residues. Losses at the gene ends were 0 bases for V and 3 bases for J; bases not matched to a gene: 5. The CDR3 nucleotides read TGCGCCAGCAGCCAAGATCCTAGCGGGAGTCGCTACAATGAGCAGTTCTTC. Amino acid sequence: CASSQDPSGSRYNEQFF.

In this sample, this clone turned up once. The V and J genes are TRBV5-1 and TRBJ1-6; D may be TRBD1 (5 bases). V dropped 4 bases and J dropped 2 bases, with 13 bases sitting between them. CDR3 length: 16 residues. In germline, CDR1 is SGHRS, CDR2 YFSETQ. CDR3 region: CASSPQQDTYNSPLHF. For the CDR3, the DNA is TGCGCCAGCAGCCCTCAGCAGGACACCTATAATTCACCCCTCCACTTT.

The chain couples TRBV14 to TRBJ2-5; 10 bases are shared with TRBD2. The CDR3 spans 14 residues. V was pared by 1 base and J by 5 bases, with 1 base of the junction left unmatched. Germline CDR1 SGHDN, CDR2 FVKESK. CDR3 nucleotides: TGTGCCAGCAGCCAAGCACTAGCGGGGGAGACCCAGTACTTC. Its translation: CASSQALAGETQYF.

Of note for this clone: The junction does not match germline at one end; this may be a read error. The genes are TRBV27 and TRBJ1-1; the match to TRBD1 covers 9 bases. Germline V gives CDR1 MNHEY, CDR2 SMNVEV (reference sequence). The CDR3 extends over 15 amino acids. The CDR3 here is CASSISGQGIFEAFF. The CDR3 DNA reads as TGTGCCAGCAGTATATCGGGACAGGGTATTTTTGAAGCTTTCTTT.

The CDR3 protein is CASSTTTLIYNEQFF. DNA of the CDR3: TGTGCCAGTAGTACCACTACCCTCATCTACAATGAGCAGTTCTTC. The genes are TRBV19 and TRBJ2-1, with D unclear. Germline V gene lookup returns CDR1 LNHDA and CDR2 SQIVND (reference sequence). This CDR3 region has 15 residues. Trimming took off 4 bases at V and 3 bases at J, with 13 bases between the two ends.

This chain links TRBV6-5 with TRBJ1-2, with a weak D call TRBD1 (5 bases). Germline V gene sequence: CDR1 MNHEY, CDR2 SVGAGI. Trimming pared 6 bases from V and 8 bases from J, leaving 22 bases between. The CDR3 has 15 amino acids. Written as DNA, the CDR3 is TGTGCCAGCAGGGGTGCCGGGACTACTCTGGGGGGCTACACCTTC. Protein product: CASRGAGTTLGGYTF.

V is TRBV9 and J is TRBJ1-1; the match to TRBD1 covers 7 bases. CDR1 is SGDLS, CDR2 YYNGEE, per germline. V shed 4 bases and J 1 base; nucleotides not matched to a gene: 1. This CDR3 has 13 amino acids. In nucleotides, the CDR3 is TGTGCCAGCAGCCGACAGGGGAACACTGAAGCTTTCTTT. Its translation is CASSRQGNTEAFF. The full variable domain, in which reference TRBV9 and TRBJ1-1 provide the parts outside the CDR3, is DSGVTQTPKHLITATGQRVTLRCSPRSGDLSVYWYQQSLDQGLQFLIQYYNGEERAKGNILERFSAQQFPDLHSELNLSSLELGDSALYFCASSRQGNTEAFFGQGTRLTVV.

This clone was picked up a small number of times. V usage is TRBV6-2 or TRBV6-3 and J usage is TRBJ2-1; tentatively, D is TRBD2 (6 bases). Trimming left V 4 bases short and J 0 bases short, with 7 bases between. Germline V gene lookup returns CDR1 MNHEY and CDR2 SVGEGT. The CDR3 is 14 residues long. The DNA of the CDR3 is TGTGCCAGCAGTTCGGGACTCTCCTACAATGAGCAGTTCTTC. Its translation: CASSSGLSYNEQFF.

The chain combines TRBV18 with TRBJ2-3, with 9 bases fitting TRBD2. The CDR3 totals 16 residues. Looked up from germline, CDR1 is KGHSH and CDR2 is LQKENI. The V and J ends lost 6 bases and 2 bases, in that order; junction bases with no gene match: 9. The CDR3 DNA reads TGTGCCAGCTCGGCAATCCTAGCGGGAATCACAGATACGCAGTATTTT. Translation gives CASSAILAGITDTQYF.

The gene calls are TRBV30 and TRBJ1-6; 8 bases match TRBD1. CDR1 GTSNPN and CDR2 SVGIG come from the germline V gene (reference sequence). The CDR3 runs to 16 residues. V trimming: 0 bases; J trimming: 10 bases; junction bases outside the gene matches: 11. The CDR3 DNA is TGTGCCTGGAGTGTCCCTTTACAGGGGGATGGCTCACCCCTCCACTTT. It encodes CAWSVPLQGDGSPLHF.

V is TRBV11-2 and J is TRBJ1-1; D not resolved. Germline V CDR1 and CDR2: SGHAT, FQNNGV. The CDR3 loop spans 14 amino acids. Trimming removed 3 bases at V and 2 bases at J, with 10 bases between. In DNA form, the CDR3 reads TGTGCCAGCAGCTTTTCGGGTCATAACACTGAAGCTTTCTTT. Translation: CASSFSGHNTEAFF.

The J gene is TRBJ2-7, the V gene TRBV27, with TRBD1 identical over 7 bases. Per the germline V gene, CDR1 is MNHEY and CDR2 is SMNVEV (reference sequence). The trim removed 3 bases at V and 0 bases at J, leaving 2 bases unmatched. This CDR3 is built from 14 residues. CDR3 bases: TGTGCCAGCAGTTTCAGGGGGAACTCCTACGAGCAGTACTTC. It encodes CASSFRGNSYEQYF.

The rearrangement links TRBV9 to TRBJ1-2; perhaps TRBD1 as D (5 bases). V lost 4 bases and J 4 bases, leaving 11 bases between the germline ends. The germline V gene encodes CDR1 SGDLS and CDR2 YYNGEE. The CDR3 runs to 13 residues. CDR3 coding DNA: TGTGCCAGCAGCCCATGGGGACTCTATGGCTACACCTTC. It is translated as CASSPWGLYGYTF.

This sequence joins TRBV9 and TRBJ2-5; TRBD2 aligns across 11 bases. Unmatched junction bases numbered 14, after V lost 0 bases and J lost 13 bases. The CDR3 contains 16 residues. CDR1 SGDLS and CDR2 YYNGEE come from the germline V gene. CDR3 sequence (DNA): TGTGCCAGCAGCGTAGAACCCCTAGCGGGGGGAAATCTCGCGTACTTC. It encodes CASSVEPLAGGNLAYF.

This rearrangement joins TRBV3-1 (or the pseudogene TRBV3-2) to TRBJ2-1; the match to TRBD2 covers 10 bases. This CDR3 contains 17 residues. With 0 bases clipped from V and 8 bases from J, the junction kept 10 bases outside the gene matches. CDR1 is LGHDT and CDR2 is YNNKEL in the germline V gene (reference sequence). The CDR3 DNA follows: TGTGCCAGCAGCCAAGAAAGCCCAGCGGGGGGGCCTGATGAGCAGTTCTTC. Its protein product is CASSQESPAGGPDEQFF.

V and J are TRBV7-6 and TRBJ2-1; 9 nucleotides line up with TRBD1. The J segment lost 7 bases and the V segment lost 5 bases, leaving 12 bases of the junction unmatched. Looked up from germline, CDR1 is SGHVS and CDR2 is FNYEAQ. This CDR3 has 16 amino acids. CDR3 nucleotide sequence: TGTGCCAGCAGCCCACACCCGGGACAGGGTGAAAATGAGCAGTTCTTC. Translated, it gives CASSPHPGQGENEQFF.

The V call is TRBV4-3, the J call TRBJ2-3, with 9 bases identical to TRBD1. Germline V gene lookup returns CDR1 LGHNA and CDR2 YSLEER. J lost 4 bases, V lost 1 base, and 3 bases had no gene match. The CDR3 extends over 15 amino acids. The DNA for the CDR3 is TGCGCCAGCAGCCAAGGGGACAGGGCAGCAGATACGCAGTATTTT. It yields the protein CASSQGDRAADTQYF.

CDR3 sequence reads: CASSLGVRWGTEAFF. As DNA, the CDR3 is TGTGCCAGCAGCCTAGGGGTCCGCTGGGGCACTGAAGCTTTCTTT. The chain has TRBV5-4 and TRBJ1-1; D is possibly TRBD1 (5 bases). The germline V and J ends were trimmed by 4 bases and 4 bases, with 17 bases remaining between them. Germline values: CDR1 SGHNT, CDR2 YYREEE (reference sequence). The CDR3 has 15 residues.

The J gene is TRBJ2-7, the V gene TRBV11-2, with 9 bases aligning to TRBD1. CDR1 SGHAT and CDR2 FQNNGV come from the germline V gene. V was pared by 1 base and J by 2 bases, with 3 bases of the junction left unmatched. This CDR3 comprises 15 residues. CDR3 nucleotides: TGTGCCAGCAGCTTAGGGGGACAGGGCACCTACGAGCAGTACTTC. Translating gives CASSLGGQGTYEQYF. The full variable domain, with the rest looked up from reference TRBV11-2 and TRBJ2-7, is EAGVAQSPRYKIIEKRQSVAFWCNPISGHATLYWYQQILGQGPKLLIQFQNNGVVDDSQLPKDRFSAERLKGVDSTLKIQPAKLEDSAVYLCASSLGGQGTYEQYFGPGTRLTVT.

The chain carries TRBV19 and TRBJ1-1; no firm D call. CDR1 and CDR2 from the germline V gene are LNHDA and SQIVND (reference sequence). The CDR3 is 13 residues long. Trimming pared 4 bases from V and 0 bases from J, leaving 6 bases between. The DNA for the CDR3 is TGTGCCAGTAGTAGCGGATTGAACACTGAAGCTTTCTTT. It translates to CASSSGLNTEAFF.

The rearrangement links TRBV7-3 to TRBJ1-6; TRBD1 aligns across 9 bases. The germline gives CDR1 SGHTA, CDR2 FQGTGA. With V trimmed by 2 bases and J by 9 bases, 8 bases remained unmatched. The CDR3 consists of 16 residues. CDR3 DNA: TGTGCCAGCAGCTTAGGAAGCACAGGGGGCGGTTCACCCCTCCACTTT. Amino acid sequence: CASSLGSTGGGSPLHF.

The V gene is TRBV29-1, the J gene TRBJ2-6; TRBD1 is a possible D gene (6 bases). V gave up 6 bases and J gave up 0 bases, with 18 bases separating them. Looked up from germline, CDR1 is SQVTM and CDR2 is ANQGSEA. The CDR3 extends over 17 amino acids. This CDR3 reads CSVAGTSTSSGANVLTF. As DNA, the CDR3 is TGCAGCGTGGCCGGGACATCCACTAGCTCTGGGGCCAACGTCCTGACTTTC.

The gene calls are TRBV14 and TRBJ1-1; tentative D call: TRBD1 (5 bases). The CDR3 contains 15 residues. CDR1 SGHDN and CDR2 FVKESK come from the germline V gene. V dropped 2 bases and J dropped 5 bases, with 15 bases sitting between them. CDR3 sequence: CASSQTRGTRTEAFF. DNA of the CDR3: TGTGCCAGCAGCCAAACCCGGGGGACCAGGACTGAAGCTTTCTTT.

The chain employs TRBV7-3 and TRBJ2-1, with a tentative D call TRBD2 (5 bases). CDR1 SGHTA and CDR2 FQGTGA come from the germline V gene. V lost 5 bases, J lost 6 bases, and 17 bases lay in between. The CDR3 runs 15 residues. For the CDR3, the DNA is TGTGCCAGCAGCCCTTCTTGGACTGGGATCAATGAGCAGTTCTTC. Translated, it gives CASSPSWTGINEQFF.

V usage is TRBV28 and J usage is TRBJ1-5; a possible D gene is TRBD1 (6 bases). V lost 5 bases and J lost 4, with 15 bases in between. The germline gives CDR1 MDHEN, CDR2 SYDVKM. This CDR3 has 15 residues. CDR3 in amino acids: CASSAFGGANQPQHF. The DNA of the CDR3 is TGTGCCAGCAGTGCCTTCGGGGGGGCAAATCAGCCCCAGCATTTT.

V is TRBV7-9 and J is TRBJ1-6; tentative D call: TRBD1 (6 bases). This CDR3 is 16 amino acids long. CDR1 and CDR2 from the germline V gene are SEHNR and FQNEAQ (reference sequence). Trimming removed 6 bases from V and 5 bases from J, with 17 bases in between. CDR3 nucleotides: TGTGCCAGCAGTTTCCCCAAGACAGGAAATAATTCACCCCTCCACTTT. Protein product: CASSFPKTGNNSPLHF.

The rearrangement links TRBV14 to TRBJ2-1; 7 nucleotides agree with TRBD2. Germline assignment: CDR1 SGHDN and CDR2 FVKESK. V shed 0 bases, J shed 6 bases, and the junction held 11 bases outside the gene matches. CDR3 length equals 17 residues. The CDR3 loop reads CASSQDKGLEFPNEQFF. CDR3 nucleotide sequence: TGTGCCAGCAGCCAAGATAAAGGACTAGAGTTTCCCAATGAGCAGTTCTTC.

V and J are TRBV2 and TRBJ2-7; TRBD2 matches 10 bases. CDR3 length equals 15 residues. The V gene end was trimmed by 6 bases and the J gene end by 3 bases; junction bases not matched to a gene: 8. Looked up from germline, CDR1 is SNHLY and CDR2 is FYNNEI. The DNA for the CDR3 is TGTGCCAGCAGGGATTCTAGCGGGGGAAACTACGAGCAGTACTTC. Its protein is CASRDSSGGNYEQYF.

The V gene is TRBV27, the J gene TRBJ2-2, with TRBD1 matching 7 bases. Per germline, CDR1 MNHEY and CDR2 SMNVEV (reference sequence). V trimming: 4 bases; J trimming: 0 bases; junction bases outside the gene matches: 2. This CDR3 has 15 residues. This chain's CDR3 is CASSSDRANTGELFF. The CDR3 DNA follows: TGTGCCAGCAGTTCTGACAGGGCGAACACCGGGGAGCTGTTTTTT.

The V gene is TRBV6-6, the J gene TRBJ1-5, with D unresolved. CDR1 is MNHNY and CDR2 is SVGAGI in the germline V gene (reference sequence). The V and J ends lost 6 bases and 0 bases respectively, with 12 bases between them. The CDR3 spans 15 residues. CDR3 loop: CASSTRVYSNQPQHF. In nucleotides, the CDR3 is TGTGCCAGCAGCACGAGAGTTTATAGCAATCAGCCCCAGCATTTT.

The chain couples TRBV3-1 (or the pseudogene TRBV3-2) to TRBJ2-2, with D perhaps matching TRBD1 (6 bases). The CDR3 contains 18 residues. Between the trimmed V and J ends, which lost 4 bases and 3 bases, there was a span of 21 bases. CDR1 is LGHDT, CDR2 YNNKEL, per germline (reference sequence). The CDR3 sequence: CASSPGAWGRPDTGELFF. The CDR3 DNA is TGTGCCAGCAGCCCAGGGGCGTGGGGGCGTCCGGACACCGGGGAGCTGTTTTTT.

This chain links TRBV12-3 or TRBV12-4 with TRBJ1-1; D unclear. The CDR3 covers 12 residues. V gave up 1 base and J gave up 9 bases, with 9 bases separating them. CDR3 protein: CASSLDLGKAFF. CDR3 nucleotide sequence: TGTGCCAGCAGTTTAGATCTCGGGAAAGCTTTCTTT.